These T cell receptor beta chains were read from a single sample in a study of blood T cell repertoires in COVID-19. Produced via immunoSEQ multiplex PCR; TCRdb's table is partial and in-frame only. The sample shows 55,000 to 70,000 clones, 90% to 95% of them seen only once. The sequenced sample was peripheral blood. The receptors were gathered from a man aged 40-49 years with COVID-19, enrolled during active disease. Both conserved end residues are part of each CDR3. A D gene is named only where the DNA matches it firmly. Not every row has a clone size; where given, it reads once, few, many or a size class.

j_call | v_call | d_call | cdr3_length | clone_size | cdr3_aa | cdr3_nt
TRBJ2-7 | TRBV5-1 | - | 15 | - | CASSLSGTVTYEQYF | TGCGCCAGCAGCTTATCCGGGACTGTAACCTACGAGCAGTACTTC
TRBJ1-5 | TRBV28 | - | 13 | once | CASSFGSNQPQHF | TGTGCCAGCAGTTTTGGCAGCAATCAGCCCCAGCATTTT
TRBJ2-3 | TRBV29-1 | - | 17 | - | CSVESLGAEDVADTQYF | TGCAGCGTTGAGTCCCTAGGGGCAGAAGATGTTGCAGATACGCAGTATTTT
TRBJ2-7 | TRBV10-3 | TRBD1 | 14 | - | CAISPGQGYYEQYF | TGTGCCATCAGCCCGGGACAGGGTTACTACGAGCAGTACTTC
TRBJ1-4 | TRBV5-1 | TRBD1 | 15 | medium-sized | CASRSQGAVNEKLFF | TGCGCCAGCAGAAGCCAGGGGGCGGTTAATGAAAAACTGTTTTTT
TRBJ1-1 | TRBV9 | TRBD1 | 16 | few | CASSVVDRGLNTEAFF | TGTGCCAGCAGCGTAGTGGACAGGGGTTTGAACACTGAAGCTTTCTTT
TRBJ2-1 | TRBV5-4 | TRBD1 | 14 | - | CASSPQGQYNEQFF | TGTGCCAGCAGCCCTCAGGGACAGTACAATGAGCAGTTCTTC
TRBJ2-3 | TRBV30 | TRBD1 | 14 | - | CAWSDRGLTDTQYF | TGTGCCTGGAGTGACAGGGGTTTGACAGATACGCAGTATTTT
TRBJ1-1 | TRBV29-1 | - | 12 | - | CSVDPGNTEAFF | TGCAGCGTTGATCCAGGGAACACTGAAGCTTTCTTT
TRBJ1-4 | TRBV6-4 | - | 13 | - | CASSDRGYEKLFF | TGTGCCAGCAGTGACAGGGGGTATGAAAAACTGTTTTTT
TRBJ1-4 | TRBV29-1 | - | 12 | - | CSVENRSRKLFF | TGCAGCGTTGAAAACAGGTCGAGGAAACTGTTTTTT
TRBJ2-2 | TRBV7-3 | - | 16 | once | CASRGTGIRGTGELFF | TGTGCCAGCAGGGGGACGGGGATCCGGGGGACCGGGGAGCTGTTTTTT
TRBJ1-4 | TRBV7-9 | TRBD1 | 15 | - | CASSLLSGGHEKLFF | TGTGCCAGCAGCTTACTATCAGGGGGCCATGAAAAACTGTTTTTT
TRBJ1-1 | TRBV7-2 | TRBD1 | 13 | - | CASSRAQGNEAFF | TGTGCCAGCAGCCGCGCACAGGGGAATGAAGCTTTCTTT
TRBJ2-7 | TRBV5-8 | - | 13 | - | CASRRGLSYEQYF | TGTGCCAGCAGAAGGGGACTCTCCTACGAGCAGTACTTC
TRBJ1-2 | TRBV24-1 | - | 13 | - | CATSGGGENGYTF | TGTGCCACCAGTGGGGGGGGAGAAAATGGCTACACCTTC
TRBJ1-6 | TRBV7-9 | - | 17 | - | CASSLIWSGSYNSPLHF | TGTGCCAGCAGCTTAATCTGGTCAGGCTCCTATAATTCACCCCTCCACTTT
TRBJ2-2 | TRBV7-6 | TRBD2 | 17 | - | CASSLEAGGPNTGELFF | TGTGCCAGCAGCTTAGAGGCGGGGGGGCCTAACACCGGGGAGCTGTTTTTT
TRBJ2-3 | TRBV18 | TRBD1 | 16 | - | CASSRSGTGVTDTQYF | TGTGCCAGCTCTCGGTCCGGGACAGGGGTCACAGATACGCAGTATTTT
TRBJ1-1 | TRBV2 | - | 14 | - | CASSEGGRDTEAFF | TGTGCCAGCAGTGAAGGCGGCAGGGACACTGAAGCTTTCTTT
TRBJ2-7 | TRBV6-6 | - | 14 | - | CASSFGGDSYEQYF | TGTGCCAGCAGCTTCGGGGGGGACAGCTACGAGCAGTACTTC
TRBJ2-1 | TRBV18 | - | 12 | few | CASSWSNNEQFF | TGTGCCAGCTCATGGAGCAACAATGAGCAGTTCTTC
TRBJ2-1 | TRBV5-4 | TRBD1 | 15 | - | CASSGGQGKGDEQFF | TGTGCCAGCAGCGGGGGACAGGGGAAGGGCGATGAGCAGTTCTTC
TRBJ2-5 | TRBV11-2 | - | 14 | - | CASSLVTGGETQYF | TGTGCCAGCAGCTTAGTGACGGGTGGAGAGACCCAGTACTTC
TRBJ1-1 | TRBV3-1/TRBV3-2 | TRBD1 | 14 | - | CASSHGRGDTEAFF | TGTGCCAGCAGCCACGGCAGGGGGGACACTGAAGCTTTCTTT
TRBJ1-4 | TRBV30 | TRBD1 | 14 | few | CASTGQTTNEKLFF | TGTGCCTCGACGGGACAGACAACTAATGAAAAACTGTTTTTT
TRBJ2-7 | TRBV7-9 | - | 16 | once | CASSPSGWAVTYEQYF | TGTGCCAGCAGCCCCAGCGGTTGGGCGGTTACCTACGAGCAGTACTTC
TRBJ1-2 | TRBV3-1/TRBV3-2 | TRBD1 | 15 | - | CASSPTGALNYGYTF | TGTGCCAGCAGCCCCACAGGGGCGCTGAACTATGGCTACACCTTC
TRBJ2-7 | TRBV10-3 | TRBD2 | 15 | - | CAISEGSGGTYEQYF | TGTGCCATCAGTGAAGGTAGCGGGGGAACCTACGAGCAGTACTTC
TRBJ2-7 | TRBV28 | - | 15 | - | CASRQLTGYAHEQYF | TGTGCCAGCAGACAACTGACAGGATATGCCCACGAGCAGTACTTC
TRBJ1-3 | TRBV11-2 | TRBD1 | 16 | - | CASSLWPGQRQNTIYF | TGTGCCAGCAGCTTATGGCCGGGACAGCGTCAAAACACCATATATTTT
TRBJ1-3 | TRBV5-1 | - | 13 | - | CASSSGFGNTIYF | TGCGCCAGCAGCTCAGGGTTCGGAAACACCATATATTTT
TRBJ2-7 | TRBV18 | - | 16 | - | CASSPQRRDATGEQYF | TGTGCCAGCTCACCACAACGGAGGGACGCAACGGGCGAGCAGTACTTC
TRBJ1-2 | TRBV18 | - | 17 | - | CASSPPVFGNLNYGYTF | TGTGCCAGCTCACCACCGGTCTTCGGGAATCTAAACTATGGCTACACCTTC
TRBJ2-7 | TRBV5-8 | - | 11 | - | CASSFVHEQYF | TGTGCCAGCAGCTTCGTCCACGAGCAGTACTTC
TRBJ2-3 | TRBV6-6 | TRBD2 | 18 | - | CASSLTSGGAASTDTQYF | TGTGCCAGCAGTCTTACTAGCGGGGGGGCCGCCAGCACAGATACGCAGTATTTT
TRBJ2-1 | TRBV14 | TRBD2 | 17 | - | CASSLGGGSGGRNEQFF | TGTGCCAGCAGCCTCGGTGGAGGTAGCGGGGGAAGGAATGAGCAGTTCTTC
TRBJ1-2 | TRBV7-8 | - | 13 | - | CASSPEQGDGYTF | TGTGCCAGCAGCCCTGAACAGGGAGATGGCTACACCTTC
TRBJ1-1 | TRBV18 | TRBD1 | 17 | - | CASSPPRDRVNLAEAFF | TGTGCCAGCTCACCACCTCGGGACAGGGTCAACTTGGCTGAAGCTTTCTTT
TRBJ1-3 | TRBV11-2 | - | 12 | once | CGAGHSGNTIYF | TGTGGAGCAGGCCACTCTGGAAACACCATATATTTT
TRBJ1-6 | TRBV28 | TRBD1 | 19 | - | CASWGQGRGYSSYNSPLHF | TGTGCCAGCTGGGGACAAGGCAGGGGGTACAGCTCCTATAATTCACCCCTCCACTTT